The sequence of this TCR beta chain was determined in a study of OX40 agonist ivuxolimab in advanced cancers. About the study: Among those enrolled, mean age was about 63 years (range about 20 to 79) and 70% to 85% were male. Findings and caveats of the study: Blood T cells, both CD4+ and CD8+, expanded clonally by week 6 at 0.1 to 3.0 mg/kg.

As concerns this clone: The antigen remains unidentified.

The ends lost 8 bases at V and 7 bases at J; junction bases unmatched: 5. CDR3 size: 12 residues. The germline V gene encodes CDR1 MNHNS and CDR2 SASEGT. Only in-frame clones appear in the TCRdb table, and some are missing; sequencing was by immunoSEQ multiplex PCR. The sample includes some 96,000 clones, approximately 90% of them seen just once. Patients who had autoimmune disease history or got systemic immunosuppression were left out. This receptor was obtained from an adult with an advanced solid tumor such as melanoma, head and neck, liver or kidney cancer. The chain joins TRBV6-1 to TRBJ2-1; 7 positions agree with TRBD1. Here the sequenced sample was CD4+ or CD8+ T cells sorted from blood, taken in a trial of the OX40 agonist ivuxolimab. CDR3 in DNA: TGTGCCAGCCAGGACAGGTGGAATGAGCAGTTCTTC. Translation: CASQDRWNEQFF.